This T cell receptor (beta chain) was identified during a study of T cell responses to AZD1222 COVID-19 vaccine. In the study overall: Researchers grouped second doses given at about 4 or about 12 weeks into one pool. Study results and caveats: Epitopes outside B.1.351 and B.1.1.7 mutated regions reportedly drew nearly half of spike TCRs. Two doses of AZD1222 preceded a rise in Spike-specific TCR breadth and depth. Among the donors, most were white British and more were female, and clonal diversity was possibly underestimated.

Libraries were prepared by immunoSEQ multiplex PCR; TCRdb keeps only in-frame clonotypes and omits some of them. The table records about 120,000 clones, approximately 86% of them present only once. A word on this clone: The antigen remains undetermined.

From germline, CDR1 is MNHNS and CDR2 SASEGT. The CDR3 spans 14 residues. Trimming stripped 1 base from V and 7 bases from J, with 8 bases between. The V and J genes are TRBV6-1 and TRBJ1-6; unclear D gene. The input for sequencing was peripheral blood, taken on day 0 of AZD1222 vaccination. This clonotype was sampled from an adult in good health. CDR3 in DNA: TGTGCCAGCAGTGAAGATCGCGGGAATTCACCCCTCCACTTT. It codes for CASSEDRGNSPLHF.